The clone carrying this TCR beta chain was recorded many times. The antigen remains undetermined. The read ends 3 residues shy of where the CDR3 ends; the end is completed using the germline J gene. Deletions cut 2 bases from V and 2 bases from J, with 7 bases between. The CDR3 is 14 amino acids. Per the germline V gene, CDR1 is SGHTA and CDR2 is FQGNSA. This specimen comes from a study of T cell clonality in common variable immunodeficiency. Study results and limitations: CVID subjects had higher TCRbeta clonality than healthy controls, most marked in about a third. T cell subpopulation sequencing would be needed to explain CVID clonality.

The table came from immunoSEQ multiplex PCR; TCRdb's copy has only in-frame clones and leaves some out. This repertoire holds 55,000 or so clones, and none appear only once. The chain joins TRBV7-2 to TRBJ2-1; no clear D gene. The TCR was taken from a person aged 18 to 70 in good health. Sequencing was performed on peripheral blood mononuclear cells. The CDR3 DNA, read in part, is TGTGCCAGCAGCTTAAGTGGGCCCTACAATGAG. Translation: CASSLSGPYNE. The entire CDR3 protein is CASSLSGPYNEQFF.